This is a list of T cell receptor beta chains from one sample in a study of T cell responses to AZD1222 COVID-19 vaccine. Clones were read by immunoSEQ multiplex PCR, and TCRdb kept only the in-frame ones, dropping some. The table records 100,000 to 150,000 clones, roughly 91% of them present only once. This specimen consisted of peripheral blood, obtained on day 0 of AZD1222 vaccination. The source is an adult in good health. CDR3s include the opening cysteine and the closing phenylalanine or tryptophan. D genes are given only for firm matches. Not every row has a clone size; where given, it reads once, few, many or a size class.

J gene: TRBJ2-5
D gene: .
V gene: TRBV7-3
clone size: .
CDR3 protein: CASSLEGLGETQYF
CDR3 DNA: TGTGCCAGCAGCTTAGAAGGGCTCGGAGAGACCCAGTACTTC

J gene: TRBJ1-2
D gene: .
V gene: TRBV3-1/TRBV3-2
clone size: .
CDR3 protein: CASSQGSGVPSYGYTF
CDR3 DNA: TGTGCCAGCAGCCAGGGCTCAGGGGTTCCGAGCTATGGCTACACCTTC

J gene: TRBJ2-2
D gene: .
V gene: TRBV5-1
clone size: .
CDR3 protein: CASSLGTLNTGELFF
CDR3 DNA: TGCGCCAGCAGCTTGGGGACACTCAACACCGGGGAGCTGTTTTTT

J gene: TRBJ1-4
D gene: .
V gene: TRBV5-1
clone size: few
CDR3 protein: CASSVGVGPNEKLFF
CDR3 DNA: TGCGCCAGCAGCGTTGGGGTTGGGCCCAATGAAAAACTGTTTTTT

J gene: TRBJ2-7
D gene: .
V gene: TRBV10-1
clone size: .
CDR3 protein: CASTKVTYEQYF
CDR3 DNA: TGCGCCAGCACTAAGGTTACCTACGAGCAGTACTTC

J gene: TRBJ1-5
D gene: .
V gene: TRBV27
clone size: .
CDR3 protein: CASSKTGSGNQPQHF
CDR3 DNA: TGTGCCAGCAGTAAAACAGGGTCGGGCAATCAGCCCCAGCATTTT

J gene: TRBJ2-1
D gene: TRBD2
V gene: TRBV5-1
clone size: .
CDR3 protein: CASSGRTSGNEQFF
CDR3 DNA: TGCGCCAGCAGCGGACGGACTAGCGGGAATGAGCAGTTCTTC

J gene: TRBJ2-1
D gene: .
V gene: TRBV29-1
clone size: once
CDR3 protein: CSVRGVSYNEQFF
CDR3 DNA: TGCAGCGTCAGGGGGGTTAGCTACAATGAGCAGTTCTTC

J gene: TRBJ1-1
D gene: .
V gene: TRBV18
clone size: .
CDR3 protein: CASSPRDTPLEAFF
CDR3 DNA: TGTGCCAGCTCACCAAGGGACACACCACTTGAAGCTTTCTTT

J gene: TRBJ1-1
D gene: .
V gene: TRBV19
clone size: .
CDR3 protein: CARQGLNTEAFF
CDR3 DNA: TGTGCCAGACAGGGTTTAAACACTGAAGCTTTCTTT

J gene: TRBJ1-2
D gene: .
V gene: TRBV6-5
clone size: few
CDR3 protein: CASNLDRNYGYTF
CDR3 DNA: TGTGCCAGCAATCTGGACAGAAACTATGGCTACACCTTC

J gene: TRBJ2-2
D gene: TRBD1
V gene: TRBV28
clone size: .
CDR3 protein: CASSQGQGANTGELFF
CDR3 DNA: TGTGCCAGCAGCCAAGGGCAGGGGGCGAACACCGGGGAGCTGTTTTTT

J gene: TRBJ2-2
D gene: .
V gene: TRBV7-7
clone size: .
CDR3 protein: CASGQGIRGELFF
CDR3 DNA: TGTGCTAGCGGCCAGGGGATTCGCGGGGAGCTGTTTTTT

J gene: TRBJ2-1
D gene: TRBD1
V gene: TRBV19
clone size: .
CDR3 protein: CASSQRQGLGEQFF
CDR3 DNA: TGTGCCAGTAGTCAAAGACAGGGCCTTGGCGAGCAGTTCTTC

J gene: TRBJ1-2
D gene: .
V gene: TRBV7-2
clone size: .
CDR3 protein: CASSLRDGYTF
CDR3 DNA: TGTGCCAGCAGCTTACGGGATGGCTACACCTTC

J gene: TRBJ2-7
D gene: .
V gene: TRBV7-9
clone size: .
CDR3 protein: CASSLGPVRSSYEQYF
CDR3 DNA: TGTGCCAGCAGCTTAGGTCCTGTGAGGAGCTCCTACGAGCAGTACTTC

J gene: TRBJ1-2
D gene: .
V gene: TRBV7-2
clone size: .
CDR3 protein: CASSFSTPGGYTF
CDR3 DNA: TGTGCCAGCAGTTTCTCGACCCCGGGTGGCTACACCTTC

J gene: TRBJ2-7
D gene: .
V gene: TRBV6-2/TRBV6-3
clone size: .
CDR3 protein: CASSSMTESYEQYF
CDR3 DNA: TGTGCCAGCAGCTCTATGACAGAGTCCTACGAGCAGTACTTC

J gene: TRBJ2-3
D gene: .
V gene: TRBV9
clone size: .
CDR3 protein: CASSVGLDTQYF
CDR3 DNA: TGTGCCAGCAGCGTAGGCTTAGATACGCAGTATTTT

J gene: TRBJ1-2
D gene: TRBD1
V gene: TRBV6-5
clone size: .
CDR3 protein: CASNGQGHYGYTF
CDR3 DNA: TGTGCCAGCAATGGACAGGGTCACTATGGCTACACCTTC

J gene: TRBJ1-4
D gene: TRBD1
V gene: TRBV6-5
clone size: .
CDR3 protein: CASTQPGTGNEKLFF
CDR3 DNA: TGTGCCAGCACCCAGCCCGGGACAGGAAATGAAAAACTGTTTTTT

J gene: TRBJ1-5
D gene: .
V gene: TRBV6-5
clone size: .
CDR3 protein: CASSKVNEPNQPQHF
CDR3 DNA: TGTGCCAGCAGTAAGGTGAACGAGCCCAATCAGCCCCAGCATTTT

J gene: TRBJ2-5
D gene: .
V gene: TRBV7-9
clone size: .
CDR3 protein: CASSLPATAQYF
CDR3 DNA: TGTGCCAGCAGCTTACCAGCAACGGCCCAGTACTTC

J gene: TRBJ1-5
D gene: .
V gene: TRBV5-4
clone size: .
CDR3 protein: CASSSRDDNQPQHF
CDR3 DNA: TGTGCCAGCAGCTCCCGGGACGACAATCAGCCCCAGCATTTT

J gene: TRBJ2-5
D gene: TRBD1
V gene: TRBV3-1/TRBV3-2
clone size: .
CDR3 protein: CASSPRQGAREETQYF
CDR3 DNA: TGTGCCAGCAGCCCCCGACAGGGGGCGCGTGAGGAGACCCAGTACTTC

J gene: TRBJ2-3
D gene: .
V gene: TRBV6-4
clone size: .
CDR3 protein: CASSEGSTDTQYF
CDR3 DNA: TGTGCCAGCAGTGAGGGAAGCACAGATACGCAGTATTTT

J gene: TRBJ1-2
D gene: .
V gene: TRBV15
clone size: .
CDR3 protein: CATSRDQGNYGYTF
CDR3 DNA: TGTGCCACCAGCAGAGATCAGGGCAACTATGGCTACACCTTC

J gene: TRBJ2-5
D gene: TRBD2
V gene: TRBV3-1/TRBV3-2
clone size: once
CDR3 protein: CASSQKAGGRETQYF
CDR3 DNA: TGTGCCAGCAGCCAAAAGGCGGGGGGGCGAGAGACCCAGTACTTC

J gene: TRBJ1-6
D gene: .
V gene: TRBV6-5
clone size: .
CDR3 protein: CASSFNWDNSNSPLHF
CDR3 DNA: TGTGCCAGCAGTTTTAATTGGGACAACTCGAATTCACCCCTCCACTTT

J gene: TRBJ2-7
D gene: TRBD2
V gene: TRBV3-1/TRBV3-2
clone size: .
CDR3 protein: CASTRGVVTSGTEQYF
CDR3 DNA: TGTGCCAGCACCCGGGGTGTTGTGACTAGCGGGACCGAGCAGTACTTC

J gene: TRBJ1-1
D gene: .
V gene: TRBV30
clone size: .
CDR3 protein: CAWSVVVNTEAFF
CDR3 DNA: TGTGCCTGGAGTGTAGTAGTGAACACTGAAGCTTTCTTT

J gene: TRBJ1-6
D gene: .
V gene: TRBV27
clone size: .
CDR3 protein: CASRTRGEDSPLHF
CDR3 DNA: TGTGCCAGCAGGACTAGGGGAGAGGATTCACCCCTCCACTTT

J gene: TRBJ2-7
D gene: .
V gene: TRBV20-1
clone size: few
CDR3 protein: CSASGGIVYEQYF
CDR3 DNA: TGCAGTGCTAGTGGCGGGATAGTCTACGAGCAGTACTTC

J gene: TRBJ1-1
D gene: .
V gene: TRBV6-5
clone size: .
CDR3 protein: CASSYSYREGYTEAFF
CDR3 DNA: TGTGCCAGCAGTTACTCCTACAGGGAAGGGTACACTGAAGCTTTCTTT

J gene: TRBJ1-1
D gene: .
V gene: TRBV7-3
clone size: .
CDR3 protein: CASSQGGNTEAFF
CDR3 DNA: TGTGCCAGCAGCCAAGGGGGGAACACTGAAGCTTTCTTT

J gene: TRBJ2-1
D gene: .
V gene: TRBV12-3/TRBV12-4
clone size: few
CDR3 protein: CASSLGGHEQFF
CDR3 DNA: TGTGCCAGCAGTTTAGGTGGACATGAGCAGTTCTTC

J gene: TRBJ1-4
D gene: .
V gene: TRBV5-1
clone size: .
CDR3 protein: CASSLGPGPGNEKLFF
CDR3 DNA: TGCGCCAGCAGCTTGGGACCAGGGCCAGGTAATGAAAAACTGTTTTTT

J gene: TRBJ2-4
D gene: TRBD2
V gene: TRBV19
clone size: .
CDR3 protein: CASRVLAGGDQYF
CDR3 DNA: TGTGCCAGTAGGGTACTAGCGGGAGGGGATCAGTACTTC

J gene: TRBJ1-2
D gene: .
V gene: TRBV7-2
clone size: .
CDR3 protein: CASSLEEQGLYGYTF
CDR3 DNA: TGTGCCAGCAGCTTAGAGGAACAGGGTCTCTATGGCTACACCTTC

J gene: TRBJ1-2
D gene: .
V gene: TRBV15
clone size: .
CDR3 protein: CATSRNTPDGYTF
CDR3 DNA: TGTGCCACCAGCAGGAATACACCGGATGGCTACACCTTC

J gene: TRBJ2-3
D gene: .
V gene: TRBV5-1
clone size: .
CDR3 protein: CASSLVWTSSTDTQYF
CDR3 DNA: TGCGCCAGCAGCTTGGTGTGGACAAGTAGCACAGATACGCAGTATTTT

J gene: TRBJ2-5
D gene: .
V gene: TRBV6-5
clone size: .
CDR3 protein: CASRQLLYQETQYF
CDR3 DNA: TGTGCCAGCCGACAGCTACTTTACCAAGAGACCCAGTACTTC

J gene: TRBJ1-5
D gene: .
V gene: TRBV2
clone size: .
CDR3 protein: CASSFGQYSNQPQHF
CDR3 DNA: TGTGCCAGCAGTTTCGGACAGTATAGCAATCAGCCCCAGCATTTT

J gene: TRBJ1-2
D gene: .
V gene: TRBV6-1
clone size: once
CDR3 protein: CASSESGEAYGYTF
CDR3 DNA: TGTGCCAGCAGTGAAAGTGGGGAGGCCTATGGCTACACCTTC

J gene: TRBJ2-2
D gene: TRBD2
V gene: TRBV7-9
clone size: .
CDR3 protein: CASSLDLAGEKSGELFF
CDR3 DNA: TGTGCCAGCAGCTTAGATCTAGCGGGAGAGAAATCCGGGGAGCTGTTTTTT